A selection of T cell receptor beta chains follows, all from one sample in a study of cytomegalovirus exposure and HLA in healthy donors. TCRdb's table, derived via immunoSEQ multiplex PCR, lists solely in-frame clones and lacks some. The data hold a few hundred thousand clones, with approximately 80% observed a single time. The sequenced sample was PBMCs. Receptors originate from a woman aged 30 to 39 in good health and CMV-seropositive. CDR3s include the opening cysteine and the closing phenylalanine or tryptophan. The D gene is left open where the match is weak. A clone size is listed for some rows: how often the clone was seen (once, few, many), or a class if it is expanded.

v_gene: TRBV28; j_gene: TRBJ2-7; d_gene: TRBD1; abundance: -; CDR3nt: TGTGCCAGCAGCCGTAACCCGGGACAGCCGAACTCCTACGAGCAGTACTTC; CDR3aa: CASSRNPGQPNSYEQYF
v_gene: TRBV10-2; j_gene: TRBJ1-2; d_gene: TRBD1; abundance: -; CDR3nt: TGCGCCAGCAGTGGGACAGGGGCGATCTTGGGCTATGGCTACACCTTC; CDR3aa: CASSGTGAILGYGYTF
v_gene: TRBV30; j_gene: TRBJ1-1; d_gene: -; abundance: -; CDR3nt: TGTGCCTGGGGGGGGAACACTGAAGCTTTCTTT; CDR3aa: CAWGGNTEAFF
v_gene: TRBV11-2; j_gene: TRBJ2-3; d_gene: -; abundance: -; CDR3nt: TGTGCCAGCAGCTTAGGGTGGATAGTGTCAGATACGCAGTATTTT; CDR3aa: CASSLGWIVSDTQYF
v_gene: TRBV27; j_gene: TRBJ2-7; d_gene: TRBD1; abundance: -; CDR3nt: TGTGCCAGCAGTCTAGGTGGGACAGGGGCCGAGCAGTACTTC; CDR3aa: CASSLGGTGAEQYF
v_gene: TRBV29-1; j_gene: TRBJ1-2; d_gene: -; abundance: few; CDR3nt: TGCAGCGTTGGAATAGGGGTGAACTATGGCTACACCTTC; CDR3aa: CSVGIGVNYGYTF
v_gene: TRBV4-1; j_gene: TRBJ1-2; d_gene: TRBD1; abundance: -; CDR3nt: TGCGCCAGCAGCCAACCTGACAGGGCTCCTTATGGCTACACCTTC; CDR3aa: CASSQPDRAPYGYTF
v_gene: TRBV4-2; j_gene: TRBJ1-2; d_gene: -; abundance: -; CDR3nt: TGTGCCAGTGCAACCCCGGGACGGTACTATGGCTACACCTTC; CDR3aa: CASATPGRYYGYTF
v_gene: TRBV9; j_gene: TRBJ1-2; d_gene: TRBD1; abundance: -; CDR3nt: TGTGCCAGCAGCGGAGGGGGCGCGAACTATGGCTACACCTTC; CDR3aa: CASSGGGANYGYTF
v_gene: TRBV15; j_gene: TRBJ2-3; d_gene: -; abundance: once; CDR3nt: TGTGCCACCAGCAGAGATGGGGCGGGATCGACAGATACGCAGTATTTT; CDR3aa: CATSRDGAGSTDTQYF
v_gene: TRBV6-1; j_gene: TRBJ2-7; d_gene: TRBD1; abundance: -; CDR3nt: TGTGCCAGCAGTGCCACCGGGACAGGGGCCTACGAGCAGTACTTC; CDR3aa: CASSATGTGAYEQYF
v_gene: TRBV15; j_gene: TRBJ2-7; d_gene: TRBD2; abundance: -; CDR3nt: TGTGCCACCAGCAGAGATAGGCTAGCGGGAACTCGTCGTTACTTC; CDR3aa: CATSRDRLAGTRRYF
v_gene: TRBV7-2; j_gene: TRBJ2-7; d_gene: TRBD2; abundance: -; CDR3nt: TGTGCCAGCAGCTTCGGGACTACCTACGAGCAGTACTTC; CDR3aa: CASSFGTTYEQYF
v_gene: TRBV5-1; j_gene: TRBJ1-4; d_gene: -; abundance: -; CDR3nt: TGCGCCAGCAGCTTCCGACAGGCCGAACTTCCAAATGAAAAACTGTTTTTT; CDR3aa: CASSFRQAELPNEKLFF
v_gene: TRBV28; j_gene: TRBJ1-1; d_gene: -; abundance: few; CDR3nt: TGTGCCAGCAGTTTACCAGGGACCGTGGGTACTGAAGCTTTCTTT; CDR3aa: CASSLPGTVGTEAFF
v_gene: TRBV7-9; j_gene: TRBJ1-1; d_gene: TRBD1; abundance: -; CDR3nt: TGTGCCAGCAGCGCGACAGGGGCTTACACTGAAGCTTTCTTT; CDR3aa: CASSATGAYTEAFF
v_gene: TRBV6-5; j_gene: TRBJ2-7; d_gene: TRBD1; abundance: -; CDR3nt: TGTGCCAGCAGTTACTCGGGGACAGGGTCACCCTACGAGCAGTACTTC; CDR3aa: CASSYSGTGSPYEQYF
v_gene: TRBV20-1; j_gene: TRBJ1-2; d_gene: -; abundance: -; CDR3nt: TGCAGTGCTAGAGCCCTCTATGGCTACACCTTC; CDR3aa: CSARALYGYTF
v_gene: TRBV30; j_gene: TRBJ2-1; d_gene: -; abundance: -; CDR3nt: TGTGCCTGGGGAAGGGGGGGCAACAATGAGCAGTTCTTC; CDR3aa: CAWGRGGNNEQFF
v_gene: TRBV10-3; j_gene: TRBJ1-5; d_gene: -; abundance: -; CDR3nt: TGTGCCATCAGTGAGTCGCGACACCTCAATCAGCCCCAGCATTTT; CDR3aa: CAISESRHLNQPQHF
v_gene: TRBV30; j_gene: TRBJ2-1; d_gene: TRBD2; abundance: -; CDR3nt: TGTGCCTGGAGAGGACTCAGCGGGACTACGACTCGGGAGCAGTTCTTC; CDR3aa: CAWRGLSGTTTREQFF
v_gene: TRBV4-1; j_gene: TRBJ2-1; d_gene: -; abundance: -; CDR3nt: TGCGCCAGCAGCCCAAGGGGGGGGGCCGGGGATGAGCAGTTCTTC; CDR3aa: CASSPRGGAGDEQFF
v_gene: TRBV2; j_gene: TRBJ2-1; d_gene: TRBD2; abundance: -; CDR3nt: TGTGCCAGCAGATTGGGACTAGCGGGAAACAATGAGCAGTTCTTC; CDR3aa: CASRLGLAGNNEQFF
v_gene: TRBV30; j_gene: TRBJ1-5; d_gene: -; abundance: few; CDR3nt: TGTGCCTGGAGTGTACTAGGGGGGCGGGTTCAGCCCCAGCATTTT; CDR3aa: CAWSVLGGRVQPQHF
v_gene: TRBV6-1; j_gene: TRBJ2-7; d_gene: -; abundance: -; CDR3nt: TGTGCCAGCAGGAGAGACGGGAGCTCCTACGAGCAGTACTTC; CDR3aa: CASRRDGSSYEQYF
v_gene: TRBV9; j_gene: TRBJ1-1; d_gene: TRBD1; abundance: -; CDR3nt: TGTGCCAGCAGCCCCAAACCACAGGGGAAGGAGAAGGCTTTCTTT; CDR3aa: CASSPKPQGKEKAFF
v_gene: TRBV11-2; j_gene: TRBJ2-7; d_gene: TRBD1; abundance: -; CDR3nt: TGTGCCAGCAGCTTAGCGGGACAGCTACCCTACGAGCAGTACTTC; CDR3aa: CASSLAGQLPYEQYF
v_gene: TRBV27; j_gene: TRBJ1-1; d_gene: TRBD1; abundance: -; CDR3nt: TGTGCCAGCAGTGAATACACAGGGACAGGGAGAACGGCTTTCTTT; CDR3aa: CASSEYTGTGRTAFF
v_gene: TRBV2; j_gene: TRBJ1-5; d_gene: TRBD1; abundance: -; CDR3nt: TGTGCCAGCAGTGGGGGGTGGGGACAGGGACAAGTTCTTCGGCATTTT; CDR3aa: CASSGGWGQGQVLRHF
v_gene: TRBV19; j_gene: TRBJ1-2; d_gene: -; abundance: -; CDR3nt: TGTGCCGGCCGGGACGGCTATGGCTACACCTTC; CDR3aa: CAGRDGYGYTF
v_gene: TRBV6-1; j_gene: TRBJ2-2; d_gene: TRBD1; abundance: -; CDR3nt: TGTGCCAGCAGTGACCGGCACAGGGGCGGGGAGCTGTTTTTT; CDR3aa: CASSDRHRGGELFF
v_gene: TRBV7-2; j_gene: TRBJ2-7; d_gene: -; abundance: few; CDR3nt: TGTGCCAGCAGCTTAGCGGGAGGCCTCTCCTACGAGCAGTACTTC; CDR3aa: CASSLAGGLSYEQYF
v_gene: TRBV6-5; j_gene: TRBJ1-1; d_gene: -; abundance: -; CDR3nt: TGTGCCAGCAGTTACAGGTTGGGGGACACTGAAGCTTTCTTT; CDR3aa: CASSYRLGDTEAFF
v_gene: TRBV6-5; j_gene: TRBJ1-3; d_gene: -; abundance: -; CDR3nt: TGTGCCAGCAGTTACAATGGGGGCACCATATATTTT; CDR3aa: CASSYNGGTIYF
v_gene: TRBV5-4; j_gene: TRBJ2-1; d_gene: TRBD2; abundance: few; CDR3nt: TGTGCCAGCAGCTTGGAAGCGGGAGTGGGGTTCTTC; CDR3aa: CASSLEAGVGFF
v_gene: TRBV11-2; j_gene: TRBJ2-7; d_gene: TRBD2; abundance: -; CDR3nt: TGTGCCAGCAGCTTCGGAGAGCGGGAGGTCAACGAGCAGTACTTC; CDR3aa: CASSFGEREVNEQYF
v_gene: TRBV7-9; j_gene: TRBJ2-7; d_gene: -; abundance: -; CDR3nt: TGTGCCAGCAGCTTAATGGACAGATCGGGGGAGCAGTACTTC; CDR3aa: CASSLMDRSGEQYF
v_gene: TRBV10-3; j_gene: TRBJ2-7; d_gene: -; abundance: once; CDR3nt: TGTGCCATCAGTGAGTCGCTAGCGCTTTCCTACGAGCAGTACTTC; CDR3aa: CAISESLALSYEQYF
v_gene: TRBV28; j_gene: TRBJ2-7; d_gene: TRBD1; abundance: -; CDR3nt: TGTGCCAGCAGAACAGACAGGGATTGGTACGAGCAGTACTTC; CDR3aa: CASRTDRDWYEQYF
v_gene: TRBV30; j_gene: TRBJ1-1; d_gene: TRBD1; abundance: -; CDR3nt: TGTGCCTGGACAGGGGGCGAAGGGGTTTACACTGAAGCTTTCTTT; CDR3aa: CAWTGGEGVYTEAFF
v_gene: TRBV7-2; j_gene: TRBJ2-7; d_gene: -; abundance: -; CDR3nt: TGTGCCAGCAGCTTAACTATGGGACCCACCTACGAGCAGTACTTC; CDR3aa: CASSLTMGPTYEQYF
v_gene: TRBV28; j_gene: TRBJ2-1; d_gene: -; abundance: -; CDR3nt: TGTGCCAGCAGTTTCGGGCAGTTCAATGAGCAGTTCTTC; CDR3aa: CASSFGQFNEQFF
v_gene: TRBV13; j_gene: TRBJ2-1; d_gene: -; abundance: -; CDR3nt: TGTGCCAGCAGGTCAATCCTGACTAGCTACAATGAGCAGTTCTTC; CDR3aa: CASRSILTSYNEQFF
v_gene: TRBV13; j_gene: TRBJ2-7; d_gene: -; abundance: -; CDR3nt: TGTGCCAGCAGCCCCCCGGAGAGGAACGAGCAGTACTTC; CDR3aa: CASSPPERNEQYF
v_gene: TRBV19; j_gene: TRBJ1-1; d_gene: TRBD1; abundance: -; CDR3nt: TGTGCCAGTAGTCCACCACAGGGGGCGCGAACTGAAGCTTTCTTT; CDR3aa: CASSPPQGARTEAFF
v_gene: TRBV6-5; j_gene: TRBJ2-1; d_gene: -; abundance: -; CDR3nt: TGTGCCAGCAGTTATCGGTATAGCTCCTACAATGAGCAGTTCTTC; CDR3aa: CASSYRYSSYNEQFF
v_gene: TRBV19; j_gene: TRBJ2-7; d_gene: TRBD1; abundance: -; CDR3nt: TGTGCCAGTAGGGGAGACAGGGCCTACGAGCAGTACTTC; CDR3aa: CASRGDRAYEQYF
v_gene: TRBV9; j_gene: TRBJ1-2; d_gene: TRBD1; abundance: -; CDR3nt: TGTGCCAGCAGCGGGGGACAGCGAGCTAACTATGGCTACACCTTC; CDR3aa: CASSGGQRANYGYTF
v_gene: TRBV4-3; j_gene: TRBJ2-7; d_gene: -; abundance: -; CDR3nt: TGCGCCAGCAGCCAAGATCCTACCACCCCGGGCTACGAGCAGTACTTC; CDR3aa: CASSQDPTTPGYEQYF